The source of this T cell receptor (beta chain) is a study of memory CD4+ T cells and cytomegalovirus serostatus. Whole-study results and caveats: CD4+ memory repertoires contained about two fifths of the 164 reported CMV TCRbeta sequences.

The sort gate was single viable CD3+CD4+CD8-CD45RO+ cells for memory CD4+ T cells. Notes on this clone: Its antigen is not known.

The CDR3 is 16 amino acids. Germline CDR1 reads MDHEN; CDR2 reads SYDVKM. J lost 2 bases, V lost 5 bases, and 9 bases had no gene match. Libraries were prepared by immunoSEQ multiplex PCR; TCRdb keeps only in-frame clonotypes and omits some of them. Of tens of thousands of clones in the sample, around 76% were seen once. The V and J genes are TRBV28 and TRBJ2-5; 9 positions agree with TRBD1. The source material was memory CD4+ T cells from blood. The origin of this receptor is an adult in good health and CMV-seronegative. CDR3 sequence: CASSIRDRDLQETQYF. The CDR3 nucleotides read TGTGCCAGCAGTATCCGGGACAGGGATCTACAAGAGACCCAGTACTTC.